This T cell receptor (beta chain) emerged from a study of cytomegalovirus exposure and HLA in healthy donors. The junction had 12 bases not matched to a gene; V was cut back by 6 bases and J by 8 bases. The CDR3 has 14 residues. Germline CDR1 reads KGHSH; CDR2 reads LQKENI. This cohort consisted of healthy bone marrow donors. 60 Vbeta and 13 Jbeta primers were used in PCR. Produced via immunoSEQ multiplex PCR; TCRdb's table is partial and in-frame only. There are about 140,000 clones in the sample; around 85% occur only once, and 3.5% to 5% lies in the top ten. The chain combines TRBV18 with TRBJ1-2; TRBD1 aligns across 7 bases. This receptor was obtained from a middle-aged man in good health and CMV-seropositive. Sequenced: PBMCs. The chain's CDR3 is CASSQTGQRRGYTF. The CDR3 DNA reads TGTGCCAGCTCCCAAACGGGACAGCGGCGCGGCTACACCTTC.